Listed here are 23 T cell receptor beta chains from one sample, sequenced in a study of shared clonotypes between healthy human individuals. Measured with immunoSEQ multiplex PCR; TCRdb has only the in-frame clones, and not every one. The sample yields around 510,000 clones, around 95% seen once. The sample taken for sequencing was naive CD4+ T cells sorted from blood. Sample subset: CD45RA+ positively selected. The receptors were gathered from a woman in her twenties or thirties in good health.

The chain links TRBV6-5 to TRBJ2-7; D is unresolved. CDR1 MNHEY and CDR2 SVGAGI come from the germline V gene. The CDR3 totals 14 residues. Deletions cut 2 bases from V and 1 base from J, with 9 bases between. The CDR3 DNA reads TGTGCCAGCAGTTACCGACGGTTATCCTACGAGCAGTACTTC. Translated: CASSYRRLSYEQYF.

The genes are TRBV19 and TRBJ1-2; 9 bases align to TRBD1. With V trimmed by 7 bases and J by 2 bases, 5 bases remained unmatched. This CDR3 is built from 14 residues. CDR1 and CDR2 (germline): LNHDA, SQIVND (reference sequence). CDR3 protein: CASNGDRENYGYTF. Written as DNA, the CDR3 is TGTGCCAGTAACGGGGACAGGGAAAACTATGGCTACACCTTC.

This clone was seen only once. The chain carries TRBV25-1 and TRBJ2-2; no firm D call. The ends were cut back, 2 bases at V and 1 base at J, with 5 bases in the middle. The CDR3 spans 14 residues. Germline V CDR1 and CDR2: MGHDK, SYGVNS. The CDR3, as DNA: TGTGCCAGCAGTGAACCAGGGAACACCGGGGAGCTGTTTTTT. Protein sequence: CASSEPGNTGELFF.

The rearrangement joins TRBV7-8 to TRBJ2-1; D not resolved. Germline lookup yields CDR1 SGHVS and CDR2 FQNEAQ. The CDR3 contains 15 residues. V lost 6 bases, J lost 8 bases, and 20 bases lay in between. Here the CDR3 DNA reads TGTGCCAGCAGTTCTAGGAGTATGTGGTTGGATGAGCAGTTCTTC. The encoded protein is CASSSRSMWLDEQFF.

The V call is TRBV7-2, the J call TRBJ2-3; D call uncertain. The CDR3 length is 8 residues. Trimming removed 5 bases from V and 11 bases from J, with 2 bases in between. CDR1 is SGHTA and CDR2 is FQGNSA in the germline V gene. CDR3 residues: CASSRQYF. DNA of the CDR3: TGTGCCAGCAGCCGGCAGTATTTT.

CDR3 bases: TGTGCCCTGGGGCGGGAAAGGTACAATGAGCAGTTCTTC. Protein: CALGRERYNEQFF. This chain connects TRBV30 to TRBJ2-1; D might be TRBD2 (6 bases). Trimming took off 8 bases at V and 4 bases at J, with 15 bases between the two ends. CDR1 is GTSNPN and CDR2 is SVGIG in the germline V gene (reference sequence). CDR3 length: 13 residues. The entire variable domain, with the rest obtained from reference TRBV30 and TRBJ2-1, is as follows: SQTIHQWPATLVQPVGSPLSLECTVEGTSNPNLYWYRQAAGRGLQLLFYSVGIGQISSEVPQNLSASRPQDRQFILSSKKLLLSDSGFYLCALGRERYNEQFFGPGTRLTVL.

This chain joins TRBV9 and TRBJ2-1; tentatively, D is TRBD2 (5 bases). V gave up 1 base and J gave up 2 bases, with 10 bases separating them. This CDR3 spans 15 amino acids. Per the germline V gene, CDR1 is SGDLS and CDR2 is YYNGEE. CDR3 residues: CASSVSLAPYNEQFF. In DNA form, the CDR3 reads TGTGCCAGCAGCGTAAGTCTAGCACCCTACAATGAGCAGTTCTTC. Filled out from reference TRBV9 and TRBJ2-1, the complete variable domain reads DSGVTQTPKHLITATGQRVTLRCSPRSGDLSVYWYQQSLDQGLQFLIQYYNGEERAKGNILERFSAQQFPDLHSELNLSSLELGDSALYFCASSVSLAPYNEQFFGPGTRLTVL.

This rearrangement joins TRBV28 to TRBJ2-4; D not resolved. Trimming took off 1 base at V and 0 bases at J, with 4 bases between the two ends. The CDR3 totals 14 residues. Germline V lookup: CDR1 MDHEN, CDR2 SYDVKM. The DNA for the CDR3 is TGTGCCAGCAGTTTATCACTAGCCAAAAACATTCAGTACTTC. It is translated as CASSLSLAKNIQYF. The full variable domain, its missing parts supplied by reference TRBV28 and TRBJ2-4, is DVKVTQSSRYLVKRTGEKVFLECVQDMDHENMFWYRQDPGLGLRLIYFSYDVKMKEKGDIPEGYSVSREKKERFSLILESASTNQTSMYLCASSLSLAKNIQYFGAGTRLSVL.

CDR3 nucleotides: TGTGCCATCTCGCGGGAGGGCCTATTCCCCAGCGCTAGCACAGATACGCAGTATTTT. It is translated as CAISREGLFPSASTDTQYF. V gene TRBV10-3 combines with J gene TRBJ2-3, with TRBD2 matching 9 bases. The CDR3 consists of 19 residues. Germline loops: CDR1 ENHRY, CDR2 SYGVKD. The trim removed 8 bases at V and 0 bases at J, leaving 18 bases unmatched.

This chain connects TRBV7-6 to TRBJ2-1, with D possibly TRBD2 on 5 matching bases. Trimming left V 2 bases short and J 11 bases short, with 10 bases between. Germline CDR1 SGHVS, CDR2 FNYEAQ. This CDR3 spans 12 amino acids. DNA for the CDR3: TGTGCCAGCAGCTTATCAAGCGGCCAGCAGTTCTTC. Its translation: CASSLSSGQQFF.

The genes are TRBV18 and TRBJ1-1; TRBD1 matches 7 bases. Unmatched junction bases numbered 7, after V lost 6 bases and J lost 3 bases. The CDR3 length is 14 residues. Germline V gives CDR1 KGHSH, CDR2 LQKENI. The CDR3 protein is CASSDRVGDTEAFF. The CDR3, as DNA: TGTGCCAGCTCCGACAGGGTGGGGGACACTGAAGCTTTCTTT.

The rearrangement uses TRBV7-2 and TRBJ2-2; D might be TRBD1 or TRBD2, each matching 5 bases. CDR1 and CDR2 from the germline V gene are SGHTA and FQGNSA. V lost 1 base and J lost 5, with 14 bases in between. This CDR3 has 16 residues. CDR3 in amino acids: CASSLGSGTVTGELFF. Here the CDR3 DNA reads TGTGCCAGCAGCTTAGGATCCGGGACGGTAACCGGGGAGCTGTTTTTT.

The gene calls are TRBV27 and TRBJ2-1; perhaps TRBD2 as D (5 bases). This CDR3 region has 16 residues. Germline CDR1 MNHEY, CDR2 SMNVEV (reference sequence). V shed 0 bases and J shed 12 bases, with 21 bases lying between them. This chain's CDR3 is CASSLSAQIRGDGQFF. The CDR3 nucleotides read TGTGCCAGCAGTTTATCGGCCCAGATCCGGGGTGATGGGCAGTTCTTC.

The rearrangement links TRBV4-2 to TRBJ1-4; tentative D call: TRBD1 (6 bases). Germline CDR1 is LGHNA and CDR2 is YNFKEQ. Trimming removed 1 base from V and 4 bases from J, with 10 bases in between. The CDR3 sequence is 15 residues long. As DNA, the CDR3 is TGTGCCAGCAGCCAAGGTACAGGGCTTAATGAAAAACTGTTTTTT. Translated, it gives CASSQGTGLNEKLFF.

The sample holds one count of this clone. This chain links TRBV2 with TRBJ1-5; D may be TRBD1 (5 bases). Trimming removed 0 bases from V and 8 bases from J, with 17 bases in between. Germline loops: CDR1 SNHLY, CDR2 FYNNEI. The CDR3 covers 16 residues. CDR3 bases: TGTGCCAGCAGTGAAGCGGGAGGAAGGGGATTGGAGCCCCAGCATTTT. This translates into CASSEAGGRGLEPQHF.

The chain has TRBV5-1 and TRBJ2-6; 8 bases are a match to TRBD1. The trim removed 3 bases at V and 2 bases at J, leaving 1 base unmatched. Germline V gene lookup returns CDR1 SGHRS and CDR2 YFSETQ. The length of the CDR3 is 15 residues. In DNA, the CDR3 is TGCGCCAGCAGCTACAGGGGGACTGGGGCCAACGTCCTGACTTTC. Amino acids: CASSYRGTGANVLTF.

V is TRBV30 and J is TRBJ1-1, with a tentative D call TRBD1 (6 bases). The CDR3 runs 13 residues. V gave up 5 bases and J gave up 5 bases, with 15 bases separating them. Germline CDR1 reads GTSNPN; CDR2 reads SVGIG (reference sequence). DNA of the CDR3: TGTGCCTGGGCGTGGGTAGGGGGGACTGAAGCTTTCTTT. It yields the protein CAWAWVGGTEAFF.

This chain links TRBV30 with TRBJ2-5, with 7 bases matching TRBD1. This CDR3 has 13 residues. V trimming: 8 bases; J trimming: 1 base; junction bases outside the gene matches: 7. CDR1 and CDR2 from the germline V gene are GTSNPN and SVGIG (reference sequence). CDR3 nucleotides: TGTGCCACAAACAGGGGCAGCCAAGAGACCCAGTACTTC. Translated, it gives CATNRGSQETQYF.

The genes are TRBV11-2 and TRBJ2-1; 13 positions match TRBD2. This CDR3 is built from 15 residues. The germline CDR1 and CDR2 sequences are SGHAT and FQNNGV. The V segment lost 6 bases and the J segment 7 bases; nucleotides outside the gene matches: 6. The CDR3 loop reads CASRTSGRRFNEQFF. The CDR3 nucleotides are TGTGCCAGCAGGACTAGCGGGAGGAGGTTTAATGAGCAGTTCTTC.

The chain carries TRBV28 and TRBJ1-6; D is perhaps TRBD1 (5 bases). Germline lookup yields CDR1 MDHEN and CDR2 SYDVKM. Between the trimmed V and J ends, which lost 5 bases and 1 base, there was a span of 12 bases. The CDR3 spans 16 residues. The CDR3 nucleotides are TGTGCCAGCAGTAGGGACCGGGAATCCTATAATTCACCCCTCCACTTT. It translates to CASSRDRESYNSPLHF.

J is TRBJ2-1 and V is TRBV4-1, with 12 bases matching TRBD2. From germline, CDR1 is MGHRA and CDR2 YSYEKL. This CDR3 spans 18 amino acids. The J segment lost 6 bases and the V segment lost 4 bases, leaving 13 bases of the junction unmatched. DNA of the CDR3: TGCGCCAGCAGCCCCGTACCAAAGACTAGCGGGAGTGGCAATGAGCAGTTCTTC. Amino acids: CASSPVPKTSGSGNEQFF.

This chain links TRBV5-1 with TRBJ2-6, with D maybe TRBD1 (6 bases). CDR3 size: 17 residues. The germline V gene encodes CDR1 SGHRS and CDR2 YFSETQ. Trimming shortened V by 4 bases and J by 2 bases, and 16 bases separated the two germline ends. DNA for the CDR3: TGCGCCAGCAGCCTTGGGGACAACATCGCTGGGGCCAACGTCCTGACTTTC. Translation: CASSLGDNIAGANVLTF. Full variable domain (missing parts from reference TRBV5-1 and TRBJ2-6): KAGVTQTPRYLIKTRGQQVTLSCSPISGHRSVSWYQQTPGQGLQFLFEYFSETQRNKGNFPGRFSGRQFSNSRSEMNVSTLELGDSALYLCASSLGDNIAGANVLTFGAGSRLTVL.

This clone appeared once. V gene TRBV29-1 combines with J gene TRBJ2-1, with 11 bases lining up with TRBD1. J gave up 2 bases and V 6 bases, and 3 bases lay outside the gene matches. Germline-derived CDR1 and CDR2 are SQVTM and ANQGSEA. This CDR3 is 14 amino acids long. CDR3 amino acids: CSVGGQGAYNEQFF. CDR3 DNA sequence: TGCAGCGTGGGGGGACAGGGGGCCTACAATGAGCAGTTCTTC.